This is a list of T cell receptor beta chains from one sample in a study of identical twins. In TCRdb, the 5' RACE reads were re-called with MiXCR into one record per CDR3 protein. In the table there are around 1.7 million distinct CDR3 sequences, roughly 35% of which are singletons. The sample consisted of cord blood. The receptors here all came from a newborn girl in good health. The CDR3 runs from the conserved cysteine through the conserved F or W. The D gene is left open where the match is weak. A row's size may be missing; if present it is once, few, many or a size class.

size: few
J: TRBJ1-2
D: -
V: TRBV10-1
CDR3: CASRGARAEDGYTF
DNA: TGCGCCAGCAGGGGGGCCAGGGCCGAGGATGGCTACACCTTC

size: few
J: TRBJ2-7
D: TRBD2
V: TRBV28
CDR3: CATLDPGLRAYEQYF
DNA: TGTGCCACCCTAGACCCGGGACTAAGGGCCTACGAGCAGTACTTC

size: many
J: TRBJ2-7
D: TRBD1
V: TRBV10-3
CDR3: CAISESGQGGYEQYF
DNA: TGTGCCATCAGTGAGTCAGGACAGGGAGGCTACGAGCAGTACTTC

size: few
J: TRBJ2-3
D: TRBD2
V: TRBV9
CDR3: CASSVLAGFTDTQYF
DNA: TGTGCCAGCAGCGTACTAGCGGGCTTCACAGATACGCAGTATTTT

size: many
J: TRBJ2-1
D: TRBD2
V: TRBV20-1
CDR3: CSVSGSRYNEQFF
DNA: TGCAGTGTAAGCGGGAGTAGGTACAATGAGCAGTTCTTC

size: -
J: TRBJ2-7
D: TRBD1
V: TRBV6-6
CDR3: CASSLPGQGAGEQYF
DNA: TGTGCCAGCAGTCTTCCGGGACAGGGGGCGGGCGAGCAGTACTTC

size: -
J: TRBJ2-5
D: -
V: TRBV23-1
CDR3: CASSQSGTQYF
DNA: TGCGCCAGCAGTCAATCGGGGACCCAGTACTTC

size: -
J: TRBJ2-7
D: -
V: TRBV14
CDR3: CASSQSTGAQYF
DNA: TGTGCCAGCAGCCAGTCGACAGGAGCGCAGTACTTC

size: -
J: TRBJ2-7
D: -
V: TRBV20-1
CDR3: CSARDVTGESYEQYF
DNA: TGCAGTGCTAGAGATGTTACGGGTGAGTCCTACGAGCAGTACTTC

size: few
J: TRBJ2-7
D: -
V: TRBV7-2
CDR3: CASSPLVPYEQYF
DNA: TGTGCCAGCAGCCCCCTAGTCCCCTACGAGCAGTACTTC

size: -
J: TRBJ2-2
D: -
V: TRBV10-3
CDR3: CALKEGVNTGELFF
DNA: TGTGCCCTCAAGGAGGGCGTGAACACCGGGGAGCTGTTTTTT

size: few
J: TRBJ2-3
D: -
V: TRBV5-1
CDR3: CASTSASDSTDTQYF
DNA: TGCGCCAGCACCTCGGCCAGCGATAGCACAGATACGCAGTATTTT

size: -
J: TRBJ1-5
D: -
V: TRBV14
CDR3: CARPGQPQHF
DNA: TGTGCCCGCCCAGGGCAGCCCCAGCATTTT

size: -
J: TRBJ1-2
D: TRBD1
V: TRBV20-1
CDR3: CSAQGAGGYTF
DNA: TGCAGTGCCCAGGGGGCGGGTGGCTACACCTTC

size: -
J: TRBJ2-1
D: -
V: TRBV7-6
CDR3: CASSLTSNKQFF
DNA: TGTGCCAGCAGCTTAACTAGCAATAAGCAGTTCTTC

size: -
J: TRBJ2-7
D: -
V: TRBV20-1
CDR3: CSAGQFYEQYF
DNA: TGCAGTGCTGGACAGTTCTACGAGCAGTACTTC

size: few
J: TRBJ1-2
D: TRBD1
V: TRBV2
CDR3: CARDSNPGGNGYTF
DNA: TGTGCCAGGGACTCAAACCCAGGGGGAAATGGCTACACCTTC

size: few
J: TRBJ2-1
D: TRBD2
V: TRBV7-8
CDR3: CASSFPSRASGMYNEQFF
DNA: TGTGCCAGCAGCTTCCCTAGTAGGGCTAGCGGGATGTACAATGAGCAGTTCTTC

size: few
J: TRBJ2-1
D: -
V: TRBV28
CDR3: CASSLHPGTYNEQFF
DNA: TGTGCCAGCAGTTTACACCCAGGGACTTACAATGAGCAGTTCTTC

size: -
J: TRBJ2-1
D: TRBD2
V: TRBV6-2/TRBV6-3
CDR3: CASSYSTGGGAHNEQFF
DNA: TGTGCCAGCAGTTACTCGACTGGCGGGGGGGCCCACAATGAGCAGTTCTTC

size: -
J: TRBJ1-5
D: -
V: TRBV5-6
CDR3: CASSLSWDQPQHF
DNA: TGTGCCAGCAGTTTGTCCTGGGATCAGCCCCAGCATTTT

size: -
J: TRBJ1-5
D: TRBD1
V: TRBV20-1
CDR3: CSIKGWTGGNQPQHF
DNA: TGCAGTATCAAGGGCTGGACAGGGGGAAATCAGCCCCAGCATTTT

size: -
J: TRBJ2-3
D: -
V: TRBV18
CDR3: CASSRLALSTDTQYF
DNA: TGTGCCAGCTCTCGTCTAGCGCTCAGCACAGATACGCAGTATTTT

size: -
J: TRBJ1-1
D: -
V: TRBV29-1
CDR3: CSALSGATEAFF
DNA: TGCAGCGCTCTATCAGGGGCCACTGAAGCTTTCTTT

size: -
J: TRBJ1-2
D: TRBD1
V: TRBV3-1
CDR3: CASSLPGQGVGYTF
DNA: TGTGCCAGCAGCCTCCCGGGACAGGGGGTAGGCTACACCTTC

size: few
J: TRBJ2-3
D: TRBD2
V: TRBV4-1
CDR3: CASSHPGTSLTDTQYF
DNA: TGCGCCAGCAGCCATCCCGGGACTAGCCTTACAGATACGCAGTATTTT

size: many
J: TRBJ1-4
D: -
V: TRBV20-1
CDR3: CSARDSLNEKLFF
DNA: TGCAGTGCTAGAGACAGTTTAAATGAAAAACTGTTTTTT

size: -
J: TRBJ2-7
D: TRBD2
V: TRBV7-8
CDR3: CASSTSRLAGSYGQYF
DNA: TGTGCCAGCAGCACATCCAGACTAGCGGGATCCTACGGGCAGTACTTC

size: few
J: TRBJ2-5
D: TRBD1
V: TRBV20-1
CDR3: CSGITGGGKTQYF
DNA: TGCAGTGGGATAACAGGGGGAGGAAAGACCCAGTACTTC

size: few
J: TRBJ2-1
D: -
V: TRBV28
CDR3: CASTPEDYNEQFF
DNA: TGTGCCAGCACCCCCGAGGATTACAATGAGCAGTTCTTC

size: -
J: TRBJ1-1
D: -
V: TRBV25-1
CDR3: CASSEDPGYTEAFF
DNA: TGTGCCAGCAGTGAAGATCCGGGGTATACTGAAGCTTTCTTT

size: -
J: TRBJ2-7
D: -
V: TRBV2
CDR3: CASSEEGYNEQYF
DNA: TGTGCCAGCAGTGAAGAGGGATACAATGAGCAGTACTTC